These 17 T cell receptor beta chains were all obtained from the same sample, sequenced in a study of glioma-infiltrating T cells (dated by TCRdb to the mid-2010s). The reads were generated on an Illumina MiSeq. TCR alpha and beta CDR3 regions were amplified with the iRepertoire nested amplicon-rescue multiplex PCR (arm-PCR) platform from RNA. The public reads were reprocessed in TCRdb via fastp at Q25 and MiXCR, keeping in-frame beta chains. Rows with a matching CDR3 protein are joined into one entry that keeps the most common DNA and genes. In this sample the table shows over 130,000 distinct CDR3 sequences, about 39% of which occur a single time. Together, the top ten hold about 18% of the sample. The sample comprised glioma tissue, nonneoplastic brain tissue, or PBMCs (not recorded which). Source of these receptors: a human donor with low-grade glioma or glioblastoma, undergoing nonglioma brain surgery, or in good health (not recorded which).

The V gene is TRBV7-2, the J gene TRBJ2-1; possibly TRBD1 for D (6 bases). The CDR3 runs to 15 residues. Germline V lookup: CDR1 SGHTA, CDR2 FQGNSA. V was pared by 5 bases and J by 2 bases, with 13 bases between. The CDR3 protein is CASSNQGTTYNEQFF. Written as DNA, the CDR3 is TGTGCCAGCAGCAATCAGGGGACCACCTACAATGAGCAGTTCTTC.

The V and J genes are TRBV6-1 and TRBJ2-7; D may be TRBD2 (5 bases). Germline values: CDR1 MNHNS, CDR2 SASEGT. There are 13 residues in the CDR3. V was clipped by 7 bases and J by 2 bases, with 12 bases between them. CDR3: CASKKSGTYEQYF. DNA for the CDR3: TGTGCCAGCAAAAAGTCCGGGACCTACGAGCAGTACTTC.

The V gene is TRBV29-1, the J gene TRBJ1-1; D is perhaps TRBD1 (5 bases). Trimming removed 1 base at V and 10 bases at J, with 13 bases between. This CDR3 has 12 residues. CDR1 is SQVTM, CDR2 ANQGSEA, per germline. The CDR3 reads CSVEGKRGVAFF. The CDR3 DNA follows: TGCAGCGTTGAAGGTAAAAGGGGCGTAGCTTTCTTT.

A remark on this clonotype: An end of the junction does not agree with germline; a read error may underlie this. The V gene is TRBV6-2 or TRBV6-3, the J gene TRBJ2-3; 8 bases are shared with TRBD2. The germline CDR1 and CDR2 sequences are MNHEY and SVGEGT. The CDR3 totals 15 residues. The CDR3 nucleotides read TGTGCCAGCAGGAACGGGGGGGCCGGCACAGATACTCAGTATTTT. Protein product: CASRNGGAGTDTQYF.

The chain recombines TRBV28 with TRBJ1-1, with D possibly matching TRBD1 (5 bases). CDR1 MDHEN and CDR2 SYDVKM come from the germline V gene. This CDR3 is 15 amino acids long. Trimming pared 6 bases from V and 3 bases from J, leaving 17 bases between. CDR3: CASRQVGQGDTEAFF. Written as DNA, the CDR3 is TGTGCCAGCAGACAAGTTGGGCAGGGCGACACTGAAGCTTTCTTT.

This chain joins TRBV28 and TRBJ2-1; 8 bases map to TRBD2. Germline V lookup: CDR1 MDHEN, CDR2 SYDVKM. The CDR3 has 15 amino acids. The trim removed 2 bases at V and 6 bases at J, leaving 6 bases unmatched. The CDR3 here is CASSLGSGNSNEQFF. The DNA for the CDR3 is TGTGCCAGCAGTTTAGGTAGCGGGAACAGCAATGAGCAGTTCTTC.

The chain combines TRBV6-1 with TRBJ2-6, with D unresolved. Looked up from germline, CDR1 is MNHNS and CDR2 is SASEGT. V gave up 8 bases and J gave up 0 bases, with 17 bases separating them. The CDR3 contains 17 residues. For the CDR3, the DNA is TGTGCCAGCTGCCCTAGGGCAGGAAGCTCTGGGGCCAACGTCCTGACTTTC. It yields the protein CASCPRAGSSGANVLTF.

On this clonotype itself: A much bigger clone sits one base away, suggesting this may be a read error. The chain joins TRBV6-2 or TRBV6-3 to TRBJ2-3; D uncertain. This CDR3 region has 14 residues. The germline CDR1 and CDR2 sequences are MNHEY and SVGEGT. The CDR3 loop is CAGSPRMQADTQYF. CDR3 DNA sequence: TGTGCCGGCAGTCCTCGGATGCAGGCAGATACGCAGTATTTT.

This chain links TRBV3-1 with TRBJ2-7; 9 bases align to TRBD2. There are 16 residues in the CDR3. V was pared by 3 bases and J by 3 bases, with 9 bases of the junction left unmatched. The V gene's germline CDR1 is LGHDT and CDR2 YNNKEL (reference sequence). CDR3 nucleotides: TGTGCCAGCAGCCACGTCCCGGGACTAGCAGACTACGAGCAGTACTTC. Amino acid sequence: CASSHVPGLADYEQYF.

This clonotype has more than one count but fewer than ten. This chain connects TRBV6-1 to TRBJ2-1; 12 positions match TRBD2. V shed 6 bases and J 4 bases; nucleotides not matched to a gene: 4. The CDR3 has 15 residues. Germline V CDR1 and CDR2: MNHNS, SASEGT. CDR3 residues: CASRQLAGGYNEQFF. CDR3 nucleotides: TGTGCCAGCAGACAACTAGCGGGGGGATACAATGAGCAGTTCTTC.

The V gene is TRBV6-1, the J gene TRBJ1-1; D is uncertain. The germline V gene has CDR1 MNHNS and CDR2 SASEGT. V was trimmed by 2 bases and J by 4 bases, leaving 8 bases between them. There are 13 residues in the CDR3. This chain's CDR3 is CASSEKWGTEAFF. The CDR3, as DNA: TGTGCCAGCAGTGAAAAATGGGGCACTGAAGCTTTCTTT.

In regard to this clonotype: The germline gene is not matched at one end of the junction; a read error may be the cause. The chain uses TRBV28 and TRBJ2-3; D is perhaps TRBD1 (5 bases). The CDR3 spans 14 residues. Per germline, CDR1 MDHEN and CDR2 SYDVKM. CDR3 amino acids: CTSISGSAGDTQYF. CDR3 sequence (DNA): TGTACCAGCATCTCCGGGTCCGCAGGGGATACGCAGTATTTT.

This clonotype occurred once. This sequence joins TRBV9 and TRBJ2-5, with D uncertain. The CDR3 contains 15 residues. V lost 0 bases and J lost 2, with 11 bases in between. Looked up from germline, CDR1 is SGDLS and CDR2 is YYNGEE. The CDR3 nucleotides are TGTGCCAGCAGCGTAGAAAATGGCGCACAAGAGACCCAGTACTTC. Amino acid sequence: CASSVENGAQETQYF.

A remark on this clonotype: The junction does not match germline at one end; this may be a read error. This chain links TRBV6-1 with TRBJ1-1; perhaps TRBD1 as D (5 bases). The germline gives CDR1 MNHNS, CDR2 SASEGT. The CDR3 is 12 amino acids. This chain's CDR3 is CAISTGRREAFF. The CDR3 DNA follows: TGTGCCATCAGTACAGGTAGGCGCGAAGCTTTCTTT.

This clonotype was counted between two and nine times. The chain combines TRBV10-3 with TRBJ2-1, with D unresolved. Germline CDR1 reads ENHRY; CDR2 reads SYGVKD. V was clipped by 6 bases and J by 0 bases, with 15 bases between them. The CDR3 is made up of 16 amino acids. CDR3 nucleotide sequence: TGTGCCATCAGGCCTAGTACTGAGAGCTCCTACAATGAGCAGTTCTTC. It encodes CAIRPSTESSYNEQFF.

This clonotype showed up many times. The chain combines TRBV7-8 with TRBJ1-1; D is ambiguous. The CDR3 covers 13 residues. V gave up 5 bases and J gave up 1 base, with 8 bases separating them. The germline CDR1 and CDR2 sequences are SGHVS and FQNEAQ. The CDR3 DNA reads TGTGCCAGCAGCAAAACCCCGAACACTGAAGCTTTCTTT. Translating gives CASSKTPNTEAFF. Drawing the rest from reference TRBV7-8 and TRBJ1-1, the complete variable domain is GAGVSQSPRYKVAKRGQDVALRCDPISGHVSLFWYQQALGQGPEFLTYFQNEAQLDKSGLPSDRFFAERPEGSVSTLKIQRTQQEDSAVYLCASSKTPNTEAFFGQGTRLTVV.

V and J are TRBV2 and TRBJ1-1; D gene ambiguous. The ends were cut back, 7 bases at V and 1 base at J, with 4 bases in the middle. The CDR3 spans 11 residues. CDR1 is SNHLY, CDR2 FYNNEI, per germline. CDR3 sequence: CASNGNTEAFF. In DNA form, the CDR3 reads TGTGCCAGCAATGGGAACACTGAAGCTTTCTTT.